The rows below give T cell receptor beta chains drawn from one sample of a study of blood T cell repertoires in COVID-19. Libraries were prepared by immunoSEQ multiplex PCR; TCRdb keeps only in-frame clonotypes and omits some of them. The table lists about 310,000 clones, roughly 87% of them singletons. The sample taken for sequencing was PBMCs or T cells enriched from blood (not recorded which). These receptors originate from a young woman who had recovered from COVID-19. CDR3s include the opening cysteine and the closing phenylalanine or tryptophan. The D gene is left open where the match is weak. Size tells how often a clone was seen (once, few, many) or the class of an expanded clone, and some rows leave it out.

d_call: TRBD1; j_call: TRBJ1-5; clone_size: -; v_call: TRBV5-1; cdr3_nt: TGCGCCAGCAGCTCCGGACAGGGGGATCAGCCCCAGCATTTT; cdr3_aa: CASSSGQGDQPQHF
d_call: -; j_call: TRBJ1-6; clone_size: few; v_call: TRBV5-1; cdr3_nt: TGCGCCAGCAGAAACTCAGAAGGAGGGTCACCCCTCCACTTT; cdr3_aa: CASRNSEGGSPLHF
d_call: TRBD1; j_call: TRBJ1-6; clone_size: -; v_call: TRBV7-2; cdr3_nt: TGTGCCAGCAGCCCCCGACAGGGGGGAAATTCACCCCTCCACTTT; cdr3_aa: CASSPRQGGNSPLHF
d_call: TRBD2; j_call: TRBJ2-3; clone_size: -; v_call: TRBV4-3; cdr3_nt: TGCGCCAGCAGCCAGAGGCCCCCCAAGCGGGAGGACCCAGATACGCAGTATTTT; cdr3_aa: CASSQRPPKREDPDTQYF
d_call: TRBD1; j_call: TRBJ2-3; clone_size: -; v_call: TRBV5-4; cdr3_nt: TGTGCCAGCAGCTTGGTTGGGACAGACACAGATACGCAGTATTTT; cdr3_aa: CASSLVGTDTDTQYF
d_call: TRBD1; j_call: TRBJ2-7; clone_size: -; v_call: TRBV5-1; cdr3_nt: TGCGCCAGCAGGCCGAGCCGGGACAGGGGTTACGAGCAGTACTTC; cdr3_aa: CASRPSRDRGYEQYF
d_call: -; j_call: TRBJ2-1; clone_size: once; v_call: TRBV2; cdr3_nt: TGTGCCAGCAGCGGGAGTGTCTACAATGAGCAGTTCTTC; cdr3_aa: CASSGSVYNEQFF
d_call: -; j_call: TRBJ2-7; clone_size: -; v_call: TRBV4-2; cdr3_nt: TGTGCCAGCAGCCAATGGGCAGGGCCCGGGTACGAGCAGTACTTC; cdr3_aa: CASSQWAGPGYEQYF
d_call: -; j_call: TRBJ1-1; clone_size: -; v_call: TRBV11-2; cdr3_nt: TGTGCCAGCAGCTTCCAAACAGGGAACACTGAAGCTTTCTTT; cdr3_aa: CASSFQTGNTEAFF
d_call: -; j_call: TRBJ1-2; clone_size: -; v_call: TRBV27; cdr3_nt: TGTGCCAGCAGTTTATCGTACAGCTGGGGGGGTGGCTACACCTTC; cdr3_aa: CASSLSYSWGGGYTF
d_call: -; j_call: TRBJ2-1; clone_size: -; v_call: TRBV25-1; cdr3_nt: TGTGCCAGCAGTGATCGGGGAGGCGGGGTGGCCTACAATGAGCAGTTCTTC; cdr3_aa: CASSDRGGGVAYNEQFF
d_call: TRBD1; j_call: TRBJ2-5; clone_size: once; v_call: TRBV5-1; cdr3_nt: TGCGCCAGCAGCTCGGAGGCAGGGGGCAGGGAGACCCAGTACTTC; cdr3_aa: CASSSEAGGRETQYF
d_call: TRBD2; j_call: TRBJ2-5; clone_size: -; v_call: TRBV5-4; cdr3_nt: TGTGCCAGCAGCCCTACCGGGACTACCACCCGGGGGGCCCAGTACTTC; cdr3_aa: CASSPTGTTTRGAQYF
d_call: -; j_call: TRBJ1-6; clone_size: -; v_call: TRBV19; cdr3_nt: TGTGCCAGTAGTATCTGGCAAGATAATTCACCCCTCCACTTT; cdr3_aa: CASSIWQDNSPLHF
d_call: TRBD1; j_call: TRBJ1-5; clone_size: -; v_call: TRBV28; cdr3_nt: TGTGCCAGCACCGACCCACAGGGGGGTCAGCCCCAGCATTTT; cdr3_aa: CASTDPQGGQPQHF
d_call: -; j_call: TRBJ1-5; clone_size: -; v_call: TRBV28; cdr3_nt: TGTGCCAGCAGTTTACCGGTAGTGGTGGGGAGGGAGCCCCAGCATTTT; cdr3_aa: CASSLPVVVGREPQHF
d_call: TRBD1; j_call: TRBJ1-2; clone_size: -; v_call: TRBV7-2; cdr3_nt: TGTGCCAGCAGCAGCAACAGGGGGGGAAACTATGGCTACACCTTC; cdr3_aa: CASSSNRGGNYGYTF
d_call: -; j_call: TRBJ2-2; clone_size: -; v_call: TRBV30; cdr3_nt: TGTGCCTGGAGTGTATTTCGACGGGGCGGGGAGCTGTTTTTT; cdr3_aa: CAWSVFRRGGELFF
d_call: -; j_call: TRBJ1-1; clone_size: once; v_call: TRBV7-2; cdr3_nt: TGTGCCAGCAGCTCACCCAGGCACAGAAACACTGAAGCTTTCTTT; cdr3_aa: CASSSPRHRNTEAFF
d_call: -; j_call: TRBJ2-2; clone_size: -; v_call: TRBV2; cdr3_nt: TGTGCCAGCAGCTGGCACACCGGGGAGCTGTTTTTT; cdr3_aa: CASSWHTGELFF
d_call: -; j_call: TRBJ1-2; clone_size: -; v_call: TRBV28; cdr3_nt: TGTGCCAGCAGTCCCTTAGCCGGGTTCTATGGCTACACCTTC; cdr3_aa: CASSPLAGFYGYTF
d_call: -; j_call: TRBJ1-4; clone_size: -; v_call: TRBV27; cdr3_nt: TGTGCCAGCAGTTTATCGTCCGGTCTGCGGGAAAAACTGTTTTTT; cdr3_aa: CASSLSSGLREKLFF